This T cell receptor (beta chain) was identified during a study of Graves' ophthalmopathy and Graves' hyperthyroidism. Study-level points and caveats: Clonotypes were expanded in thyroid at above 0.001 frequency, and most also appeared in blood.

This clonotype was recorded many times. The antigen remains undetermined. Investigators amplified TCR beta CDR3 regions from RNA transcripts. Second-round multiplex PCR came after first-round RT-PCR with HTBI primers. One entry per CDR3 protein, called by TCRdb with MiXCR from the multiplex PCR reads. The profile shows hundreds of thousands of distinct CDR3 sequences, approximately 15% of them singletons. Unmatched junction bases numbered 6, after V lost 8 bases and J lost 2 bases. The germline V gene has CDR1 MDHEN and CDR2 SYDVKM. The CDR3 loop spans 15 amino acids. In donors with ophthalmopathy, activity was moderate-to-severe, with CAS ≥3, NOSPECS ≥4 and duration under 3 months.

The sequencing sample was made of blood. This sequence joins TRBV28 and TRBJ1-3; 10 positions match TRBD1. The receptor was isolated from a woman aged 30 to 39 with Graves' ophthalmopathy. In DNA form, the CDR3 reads TGTGCCAGCCTAATCGGGACAGGGGCTGGAAACACCATATATTTT. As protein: CASLIGTGAGNTIYF.